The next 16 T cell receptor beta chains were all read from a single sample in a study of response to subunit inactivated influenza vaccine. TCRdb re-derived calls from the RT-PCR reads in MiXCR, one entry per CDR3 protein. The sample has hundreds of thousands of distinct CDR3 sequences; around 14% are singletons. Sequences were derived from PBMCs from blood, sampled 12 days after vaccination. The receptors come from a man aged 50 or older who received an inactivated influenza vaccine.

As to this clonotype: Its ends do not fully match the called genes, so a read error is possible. CDR3 residues: CASTFAGGPRYF. CDR3 nucleotides: TGTGCCAGCACATTCGCGGGAGGGCCGCGATACTTC. The chain has TRBV7-2 and TRBJ2-1, with TRBD2 matching over 9 bases. The germline V gene has CDR1 SGHTA and CDR2 FQGNSA. CDR3 length equals 12 residues.

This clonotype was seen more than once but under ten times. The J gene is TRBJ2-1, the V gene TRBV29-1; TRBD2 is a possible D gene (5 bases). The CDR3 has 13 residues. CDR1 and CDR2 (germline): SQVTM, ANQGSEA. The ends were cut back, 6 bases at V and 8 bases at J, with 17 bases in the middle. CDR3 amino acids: CSVPRRGSDEQFF. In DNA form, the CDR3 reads TGCAGCGTCCCAAGACGGGGTAGCGATGAGCAGTTCTTC.

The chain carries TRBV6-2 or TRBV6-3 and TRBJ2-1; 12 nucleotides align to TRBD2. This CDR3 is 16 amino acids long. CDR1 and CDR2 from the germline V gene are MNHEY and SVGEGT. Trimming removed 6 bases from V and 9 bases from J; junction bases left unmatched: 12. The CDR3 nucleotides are TGTGCCAGCAGATCCCGACTAGCGGGGGCGCGGGGTGAGCAGTTCTTC. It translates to CASRSRLAGARGEQFF.

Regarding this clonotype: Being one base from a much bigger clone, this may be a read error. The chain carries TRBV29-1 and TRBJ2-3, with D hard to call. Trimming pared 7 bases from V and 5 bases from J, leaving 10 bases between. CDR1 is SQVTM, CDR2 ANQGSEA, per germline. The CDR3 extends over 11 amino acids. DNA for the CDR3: TGCAGCGGTTCCGAGGTAGATACGCAGTATTTT. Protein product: CSGSEVDTQYF.

As DNA, the CDR3 is TGTGCCAGCAGCGCGATGACTAGGCGCACAGATACGCAGTATTTT. Protein sequence: CASSAMTRRTDTQYF. The chain combines TRBV7-2 with TRBJ2-3; TRBD2 is a possible D gene (6 bases). Germline loops: CDR1 SGHTA, CDR2 FQGNSA. V shed 5 bases and J shed 1 base, with 13 bases lying between them. The CDR3 length is 15 residues.

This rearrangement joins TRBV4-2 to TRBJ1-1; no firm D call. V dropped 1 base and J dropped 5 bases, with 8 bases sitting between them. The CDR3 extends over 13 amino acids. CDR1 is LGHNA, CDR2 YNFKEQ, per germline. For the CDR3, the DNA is TGTGCCAGCAGCCAAGTGCAAGGTACTGAAGCTTTCTTT. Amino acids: CASSQVQGTEAFF.

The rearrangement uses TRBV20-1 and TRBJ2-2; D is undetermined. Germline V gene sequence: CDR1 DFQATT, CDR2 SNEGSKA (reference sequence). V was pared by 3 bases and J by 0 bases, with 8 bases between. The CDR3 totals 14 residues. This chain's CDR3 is CSASPLSNTGELFF. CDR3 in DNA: TGCAGTGCTAGTCCCCTATCGAACACCGGGGAGCTGTTTTTT.

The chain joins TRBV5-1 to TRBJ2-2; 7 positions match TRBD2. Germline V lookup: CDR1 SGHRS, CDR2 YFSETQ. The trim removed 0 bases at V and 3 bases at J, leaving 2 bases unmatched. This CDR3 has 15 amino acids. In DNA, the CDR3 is TGCGCCAGCAGCTTGGTTCTAGCGGACACCGGGGAGCTGTTTTTT. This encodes CASSLVLADTGELFF.

The CDR3 is CASGVGQRNTEAFF. The CDR3 region has the DNA TGCGCCAGCGGGGTGGGGCAGAGGAACACTGAAGCTTTCTTT. The chain combines TRBV5-1 with TRBJ1-1, with D maybe TRBD1 (5 bases). This CDR3 comprises 14 residues. Germline V lookup: CDR1 SGHRS, CDR2 YFSETQ. The V gene lost 7 bases and the J gene lost 1 base, with 14 bases spanning the gap.

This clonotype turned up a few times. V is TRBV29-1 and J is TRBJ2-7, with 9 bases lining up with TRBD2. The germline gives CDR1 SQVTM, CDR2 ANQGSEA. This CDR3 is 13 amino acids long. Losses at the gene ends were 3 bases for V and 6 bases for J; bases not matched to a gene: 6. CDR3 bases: TGCAGCGTTGACGCGGGAGGGATAGCCGAGCAGTACTTC. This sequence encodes CSVDAGGIAEQYF.

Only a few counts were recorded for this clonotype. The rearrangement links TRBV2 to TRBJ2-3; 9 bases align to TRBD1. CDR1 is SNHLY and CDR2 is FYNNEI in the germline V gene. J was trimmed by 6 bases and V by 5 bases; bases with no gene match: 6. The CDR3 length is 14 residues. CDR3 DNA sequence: TGTGCCAGCAGTCACTGGACAGGGGCCGATACGCAGTATTTT. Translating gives CASSHWTGADTQYF.

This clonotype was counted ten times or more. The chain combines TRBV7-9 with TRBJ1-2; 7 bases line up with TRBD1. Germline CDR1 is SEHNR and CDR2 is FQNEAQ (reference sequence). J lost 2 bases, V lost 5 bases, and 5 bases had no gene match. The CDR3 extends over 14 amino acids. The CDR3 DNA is TGTGCCAGCAGCCCAGGGACAGCCAACTATGGCTACACCTTC. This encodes CASSPGTANYGYTF.

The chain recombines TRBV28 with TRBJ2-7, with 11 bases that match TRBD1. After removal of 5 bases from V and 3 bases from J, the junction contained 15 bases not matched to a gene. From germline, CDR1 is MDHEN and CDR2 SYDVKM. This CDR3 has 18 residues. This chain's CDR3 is CASSPMFPGQGGYYEQYF. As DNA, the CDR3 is TGTGCCAGCAGTCCCATGTTCCCGGGACAGGGGGGATACTACGAGCAGTACTTC.

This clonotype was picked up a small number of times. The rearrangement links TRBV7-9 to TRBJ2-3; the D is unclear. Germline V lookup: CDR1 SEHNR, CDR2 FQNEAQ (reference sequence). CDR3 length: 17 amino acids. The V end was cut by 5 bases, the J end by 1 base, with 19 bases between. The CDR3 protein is CASSPPWRLPGTDTQYF. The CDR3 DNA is TGTGCCAGCAGCCCCCCCTGGCGCCTACCTGGCACAGATACGCAGTATTTT.

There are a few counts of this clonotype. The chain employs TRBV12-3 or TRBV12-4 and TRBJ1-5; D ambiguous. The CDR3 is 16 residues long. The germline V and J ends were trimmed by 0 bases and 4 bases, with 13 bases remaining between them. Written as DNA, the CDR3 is TGTGCCAGCAGTTTAGCGCTTTGGCAGGAGAATCAGCCCCAGCATTTT. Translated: CASSLALWQENQPQHF.

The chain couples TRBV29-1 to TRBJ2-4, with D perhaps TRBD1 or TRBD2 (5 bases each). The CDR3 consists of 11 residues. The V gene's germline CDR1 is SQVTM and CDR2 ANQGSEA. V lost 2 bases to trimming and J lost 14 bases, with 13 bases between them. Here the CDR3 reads CSVELDSGKYF. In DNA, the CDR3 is TGCAGCGTTGAATTGGACTCAGGGAAGTACTTC. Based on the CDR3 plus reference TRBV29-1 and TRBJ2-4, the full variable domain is SAVISQKPSRDICQRGTSLTIQCQVDSQVTMMFWYRQQPGQSLTLIATANQGSEATYESGFVIDKFPISRPNLTFSTLTVSNMSPEDSSIYLCSVELDSGKYFGAGTRLSVL.